The source of this TCR beta chain is a study of CD8+ T cells in alopecia areata. Study information: Among treated patients, oral tofacitinib was administered at 5 to 10 mg twice daily.

Following RNA extraction, reverse transcription yielded cDNA that acted as the sequencing template. Sequencing was performed with immunoSEQ multiplex PCR; in TCRdb, only in-frame clones are kept and a portion is missing. The sample shows some 130,000 clones, 50% to 55% of them seen only once. Study-wide findings and caveats: Across lesional scalp, and particularly alopecia totalis/universalis, clonality surpassed that of normal scalp.

About this clone: No antigen is known for it.

Germline values: CDR1 ENHRY, CDR2 SYGVKD. Trimming left V 6 bases short and J 1 base short, with 9 bases between. The CDR3 is made up of 13 amino acids. Noted treatment: oral pan-JAK inhibitor, 5-10 mg twice daily. Peripheral blood and lesional scalp punch biopsies came from alopecia areata patients. Starting from PBMCs, sorting isolated CD4+ and CD8+ T cells. The sequencing used CD4+ T cells sorted from blood, collected at week 4, from a patient treated with tofacitinib. This TCR came from a human donor with alopecia areata. The V call is TRBV10-3, the J call TRBJ2-5; D gene unclear. The CDR3 protein is CAIRPGSQETQYF. In nucleotides, the CDR3 is TGTGCCATCAGACCAGGAAGCCAAGAGACCCAGTACTTC.